A single T cell receptor (beta chain) is shown here with its context. Its antigen is unknown. Between the trimmed V and J ends, which lost 1 base and 6 bases, there was a span of 6 bases. The CDR3 runs to 12 residues. The germline V gene has CDR1 SGHAT and CDR2 FQNNGV. Clones were sequenced by immunoSEQ multiplex PCR, and TCRdb holds only the in-frame ones, with some missing. Altogether some 150,000 clones are present, just over 90% being singletons, with the ten largest covering about 3%. The sample comes from a study of T cell responses to AZD1222 COVID-19 vaccine. Study-wide points: The sample set comprised mostly white British donors with more females, and clonal diversity was possibly underestimated. Close to half of spike-specific TCRs reportedly recognize unmutated variant regions. After two AZD1222 doses, spike-specific TCR breadth and depth rose versus day 0.

The source is an adult in good health. The starting material was peripheral blood, obtained on day 0 of MenACWY control vaccination. J is TRBJ1-1 and V is TRBV11-2; D uncertain. The CDR3 DNA follows: TGTGCCAGCAGCTTAGGAGCACCTGAAGCTTTCTTT. Residues: CASSLGAPEAFF.